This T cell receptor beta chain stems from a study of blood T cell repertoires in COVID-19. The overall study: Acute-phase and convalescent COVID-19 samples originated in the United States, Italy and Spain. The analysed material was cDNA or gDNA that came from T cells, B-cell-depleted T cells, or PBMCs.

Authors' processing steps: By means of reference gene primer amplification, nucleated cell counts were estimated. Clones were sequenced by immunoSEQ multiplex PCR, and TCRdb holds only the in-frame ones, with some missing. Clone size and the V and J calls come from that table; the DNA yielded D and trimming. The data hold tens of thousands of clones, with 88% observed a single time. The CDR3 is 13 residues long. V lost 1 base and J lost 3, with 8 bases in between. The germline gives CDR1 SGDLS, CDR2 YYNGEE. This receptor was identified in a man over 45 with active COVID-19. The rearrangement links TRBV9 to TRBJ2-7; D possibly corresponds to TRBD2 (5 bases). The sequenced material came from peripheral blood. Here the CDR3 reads CASSVSGDYEQYF. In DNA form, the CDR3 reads TGTGCCAGCAGCGTATCCGGGGACTACGAGCAGTACTTC.